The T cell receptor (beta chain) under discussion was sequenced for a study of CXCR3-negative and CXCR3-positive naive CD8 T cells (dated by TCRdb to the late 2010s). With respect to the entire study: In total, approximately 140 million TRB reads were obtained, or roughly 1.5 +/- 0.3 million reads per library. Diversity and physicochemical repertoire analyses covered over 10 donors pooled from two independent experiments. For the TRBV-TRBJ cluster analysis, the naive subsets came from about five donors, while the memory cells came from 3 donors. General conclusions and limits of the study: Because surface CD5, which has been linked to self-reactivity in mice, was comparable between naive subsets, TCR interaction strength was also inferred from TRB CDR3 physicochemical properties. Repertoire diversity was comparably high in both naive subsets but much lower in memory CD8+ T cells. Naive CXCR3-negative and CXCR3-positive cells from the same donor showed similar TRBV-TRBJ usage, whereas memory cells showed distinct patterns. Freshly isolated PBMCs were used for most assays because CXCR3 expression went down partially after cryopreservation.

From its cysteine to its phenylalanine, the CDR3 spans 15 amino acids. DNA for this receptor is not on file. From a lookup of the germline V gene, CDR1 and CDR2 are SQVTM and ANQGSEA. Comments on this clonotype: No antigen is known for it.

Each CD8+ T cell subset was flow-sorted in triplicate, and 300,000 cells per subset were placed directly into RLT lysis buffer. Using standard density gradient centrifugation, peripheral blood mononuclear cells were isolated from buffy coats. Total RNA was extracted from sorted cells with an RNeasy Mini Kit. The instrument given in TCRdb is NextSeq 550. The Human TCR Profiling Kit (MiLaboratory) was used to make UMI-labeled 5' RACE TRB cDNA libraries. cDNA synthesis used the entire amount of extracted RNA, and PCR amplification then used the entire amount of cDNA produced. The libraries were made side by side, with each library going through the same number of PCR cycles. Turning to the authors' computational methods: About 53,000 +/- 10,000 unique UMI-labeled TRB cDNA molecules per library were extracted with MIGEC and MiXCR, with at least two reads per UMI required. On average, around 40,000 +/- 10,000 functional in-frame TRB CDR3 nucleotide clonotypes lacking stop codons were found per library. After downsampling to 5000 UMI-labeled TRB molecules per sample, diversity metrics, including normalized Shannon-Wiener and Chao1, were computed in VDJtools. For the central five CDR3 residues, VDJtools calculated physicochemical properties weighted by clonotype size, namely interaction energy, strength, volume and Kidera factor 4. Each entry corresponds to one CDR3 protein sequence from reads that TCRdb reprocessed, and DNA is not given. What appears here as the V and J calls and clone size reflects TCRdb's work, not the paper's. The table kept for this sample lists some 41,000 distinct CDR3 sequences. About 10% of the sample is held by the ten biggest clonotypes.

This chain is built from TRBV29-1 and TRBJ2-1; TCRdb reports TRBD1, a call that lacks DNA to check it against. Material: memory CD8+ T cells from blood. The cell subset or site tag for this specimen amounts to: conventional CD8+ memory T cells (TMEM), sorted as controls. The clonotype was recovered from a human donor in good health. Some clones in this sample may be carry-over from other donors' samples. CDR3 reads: CSVPKLDISYNEQFF.